Ten or more counts support the clone carrying this T cell receptor beta chain. The sample is drawn from a study of CD8 T cells in ankylosing spondylitis. TCRdb used MiXCR to reprocess the 5' RACE reads, holding one entry per CDR3 protein. Here the sample spans under 400,000 distinct CDR3 sequences, around 10% being singletons. This CDR3 contains 13 residues. V lost 3 bases to trimming and J lost 6 bases, with 11 bases between them. The TCR was taken from a female donor with ankylosing spondylitis or in good health (not recorded which). The chain has TRBV12-3 or TRBV12-4 and TRBJ1-1; D is undetermined. Sequencing input: blood, either unsorted or a sorted T cell fraction (not recorded which). In DNA, the CDR3 is TGTGCCAGCAGTTTGTTGGGAGCCCCTGAAGCTTTCTTT. It encodes CASSLLGAPEAFF.